The 14 T cell receptor beta chains presented below share a single source sample, sequenced in a study of shared clonotypes between healthy human individuals. Libraries were prepared by immunoSEQ multiplex PCR; TCRdb keeps only in-frame clonotypes and omits some of them. Counted here are roughly 2.6 million clones, roughly 92% occurring once; the ten biggest clones make up over 0.12%. Material for sequencing was naive CD4+ T cells sorted from blood. As for subset: CD45RA+ positively selected. These receptors all stem from a man in his late teens or twenties in good health.

This clone was counted only a few times. The V gene is TRBV7-3, the J gene TRBJ2-5, with 7 nucleotides matching TRBD1. The germline CDR1 and CDR2 sequences are SGHTA and FQGTGA. This CDR3 comprises 14 residues. The ends lost 4 bases at V and 4 bases at J; junction bases unmatched: 6. The CDR3 coding sequence is TGTGCCAGCAGCTCGGGACGGACAGGAGAGACCCAGTACTTC. It is translated as CASSSGRTGETQYF. The variable domain in full, with the rest retrieved from reference TRBV7-3 and TRBJ2-5, is GAGVSQTPSNKVTEKGKYVELRCDPISGHTALYWYRQSLGQGPEFLIYFQGTGAADDSGLPNDRFFAVRPEGSVSTLKIQRTERGDSAVYLCASSSGRTGETQYFGPGTRLLVL.

CDR3 DNA: TGTGCCAGCACCGAGGGCTACCCCTACAATGAGCAGTTCTTC. Encoded protein: CASTEGYPYNEQFF. The V call is TRBV2, the J call TRBJ2-1; tentative D call: TRBD2 (5 bases). The CDR3 totals 14 residues. Germline V CDR1 and CDR2: SNHLY, FYNNEI. Trimming took off 7 bases at V and 2 bases at J, with 12 bases between the two ends.

The chain links TRBV6-1 to TRBJ2-3; D call uncertain. CDR1 and CDR2 (germline): MNHNS, SASEGT. CDR3 length equals 11 residues. V lost 4 bases, J lost 9 bases, and 8 bases lay in between. The CDR3 DNA sequence: TGTGCCAGCAGTGTTGGGGAAACGCAGTATTTT. This gives the protein CASSVGETQYF.

This clone has only one observation. The genes are TRBV5-1 and TRBJ1-4; 9 positions match TRBD1. Germline lookup yields CDR1 SGHRS and CDR2 YFSETQ. Unmatched junction bases numbered 1, after V lost 0 bases and J lost 4 bases. The CDR3 is 15 amino acids. CDR3 bases: TGCGCCAGCAGCTTGGACAGGGGGCATAATGAAAAACTGTTTTTT. It encodes CASSLDRGHNEKLFF.

CDR3 nucleotide sequence: TGTGCCAGCAGCCCAGCGACAGGGGGTGGGGAGCTGTTTTTT. This gives the protein CASSPATGGGELFF. V and J are TRBV4-2 and TRBJ2-2, with 9 bases lining up with TRBD1. After removal of 4 bases from V and 8 bases from J, the junction contained 5 bases not matched to a gene. CDR1 is LGHNA and CDR2 is YNFKEQ in the germline V gene. The CDR3 loop spans 14 amino acids.

J is TRBJ2-3 and V is TRBV11-2; 8 bases match TRBD1. The CDR3 runs to 15 residues. Trimming took 2 bases from V and 1 from J; bases not matched to a gene: 2. Germline V CDR1 and CDR2: SGHAT, FQNNGV. CDR3 sequence: CASSLLGQGTDTQYF. The CDR3 DNA follows: TGTGCCAGCAGCTTACTGGGACAGGGCACAGATACGCAGTATTTT.

V is TRBV18 and J is TRBJ2-2, with D uncertain. CDR3 length: 13 residues. The germline V and J ends were trimmed by 2 bases and 7 bases, with 8 bases remaining between them. Germline values: CDR1 KGHSH, CDR2 LQKENI. The CDR3 region is CASSPTVGGELFF. The DNA for the CDR3 is TGTGCCAGCTCACCAACAGTTGGCGGGGAGCTGTTTTTT.

CDR3 nucleotides: TGCGCCAGCAGCAGACCCGGGACTAACTATGGCTACACCTTC. Translated: CASSRPGTNYGYTF. This chain uses TRBV5-1 with TRBJ1-2; D uncertain. CDR1 and CDR2 (germline): SGHRS, YFSETQ. V lost 4 bases and J lost 0, with 10 bases in between. The CDR3 has 14 amino acids.

This clone was detected a few times. This chain uses TRBV21-1 with TRBJ2-7; TRBD2 is the table's D call, not checked against the DNA. TRBV21-1 is a known pseudogene. The CDR3 totals 13 residues. The CDR3 is CASSHAGGREQYF. CDR3 in DNA: TGTGCCAGCAGCCACGCCGGGGGGCGCGAGCAGTACTTC.

Turning to this clone: Other DNA sequences from this sample encode an identical CDR3 as well. This chain's CDR3 is CASSAGLAGSQETQYF. CDR3 in DNA: TGTGCCAGCAGCGCGGGACTAGCGGGGTCCCAAGAGACCCAGTACTTC. The V and J genes are TRBV9 and TRBJ2-5; 13 bases align to TRBD2. The junction had 3 bases not matched to a gene; V was cut back by 3 bases and J by 1 base. The CDR3 has 16 residues. Per germline, CDR1 SGDLS and CDR2 YYNGEE. Filled out from reference TRBV9 and TRBJ2-5, the complete variable domain reads DSGVTQTPKHLITATGQRVTLRCSPRSGDLSVYWYQQSLDQGLQFLIQYYNGEERAKGNILERFSAQQFPDLHSELNLSSLELGDSALYFCASSAGLAGSQETQYFGPGTRLLVL.

The rearrangement uses TRBV19 and TRBJ1-6, with D maybe TRBD1 (5 bases). This CDR3 spans 13 amino acids. Trimming cost V 5 bases and J 9 bases, with 11 bases left between them. The germline V gene has CDR1 LNHDA and CDR2 SQIVND (reference sequence). The CDR3 loop is CASSAGGGSPLHF. For the CDR3, the DNA is TGTGCCAGTAGTGCCGGGGGGGGTTCACCCCTCCACTTT.

This chain links TRBV19 with TRBJ2-5; TRBD2 aligns across 8 bases. Germline lookup yields CDR1 LNHDA and CDR2 SQIVND (reference sequence). The CDR3 totals 14 residues. V lost 4 bases, J lost 1 base, and 2 bases stayed unmatched. DNA of the CDR3: TGTGCCAGTAGTACAGGACTAGCCCAAGAGACCCAGTACTTC. Translated, it gives CASSTGLAQETQYF.

The J gene is TRBJ2-3, the V gene TRBV19; TRBD2 matches at 13 bases. The CDR3 spans 17 residues. V lost 4 bases to trimming and J lost 5 bases; unmatched junction nucleotides: 9. Germline V gene lookup returns CDR1 LNHDA and CDR2 SQIVND (reference sequence). Here the CDR3 DNA reads TGTGCCAGTAGTAGGACTAGCGGGAGCGCCAGTGAAGATACGCAGTATTTT. This codes for CASSRTSGSASEDTQYF. Using reference TRBV19 and TRBJ2-3 for the parts outside the CDR3, the full variable domain is DGGITQSPKYLFRKEGQNVTLSCEQNLNHDAMYWYRQDPGQGLRLIYYSQIVNDFQKGDIAEGYSVSREKKESFPLTVTSAQKNPTAFYLCASSRTSGSASEDTQYFGPGTRLTVL.

This chain links TRBV7-2 with TRBJ2-1; TRBD2 matches at 13 bases. Germline lookup yields CDR1 SGHTA and CDR2 FQGNSA. The ends lost 0 bases at V and 0 bases at J; junction bases unmatched: 5. The CDR3 contains 19 residues. CDR3 in amino acids: CASSLAKLAGGSSYNEQFF. CDR3 bases: TGTGCCAGCAGCTTAGCGAAACTAGCGGGAGGGAGCTCCTACAATGAGCAGTTCTTC. Based on the CDR3 plus reference TRBV7-2 and TRBJ2-1, the full variable domain is GAGVSQSPSNKVTEKGKDVELRCDPISGHTALYWYRQSLGQGLEFLIYFQGNSAPDKSGLPSDRFSAERTGGSVSTLTIQRTQQEDSAVYLCASSLAKLAGGSSYNEQFFGPGTRLTVL.